The entry below describes one T cell receptor beta chain. Its specificity is unknown. V gave up 4 bases and J gave up 6 bases, with 12 bases separating them. The germline CDR1 and CDR2 sequences are SGHRS and YFSETQ. The CDR3 length is 13 residues. Clones were sequenced by immunoSEQ multiplex PCR, and TCRdb holds only the in-frame ones, with some missing. In the table there are 2 million to 2.5 million clones, 85% to 95% of which are singletons. This entry comes from a study of shared clonotypes between healthy human individuals. Study-wide results and caveats: Lower generation probabilities were found for non-shared clonotypes than for those shared by all four donors. Clonotype sharing across a few donors was observed for roughly 5% of naive CD4 clonotypes.

The receptor was derived from a man between 18 and 35 years old in good health. Some clones in this sample may be carry-over from other donors' samples. This chain uses TRBV5-1 with TRBJ2-3; the D gene is possibly TRBD1 (6 bases). The sample was naive CD4+ T cells from PBMCs. As for subset: CD45RA+ positively selected. The CDR3 sequence is CASSTGQSDTQYF. The CDR3 region has the DNA TGCGCCAGCAGCACTGGACAGTCGGATACGCAGTATTTT.